This TCR beta chain was sequenced during a study of cytomegalovirus exposure and HLA in healthy donors. A note on this clone: Antigen: not known.

Study conclusions and caveats: The listing of roughly 160 TCR beta chains classed them as cytomegalovirus-associated. A cluster of highly shared sequence variants was likely a sequencing artifact.

PCR employed 60 Vbeta and 13 Jbeta primers. TCRdb's table, derived via immunoSEQ multiplex PCR, lists solely in-frame clones and lacks some. In the table there are 200,000 or so clones, approximately 81% of which are singletons. The clonotype comes from a human donor in good health. Sequencing input: PBMCs.

The CDR3 sequence is CAWSPVATNEKLFF. In DNA, the CDR3 is TGTGCCTGGAGTCCCGTTGCAACTAATGAAAAACTGTTTTTT. The rearrangement links TRBV30 to TRBJ1-4; D unresolved. CDR3 length equals 14 residues. V lost 2 bases and J 0 bases, leaving 7 bases between the germline ends. In germline, CDR1 is GTSNPN, CDR2 SVGIG (reference sequence).